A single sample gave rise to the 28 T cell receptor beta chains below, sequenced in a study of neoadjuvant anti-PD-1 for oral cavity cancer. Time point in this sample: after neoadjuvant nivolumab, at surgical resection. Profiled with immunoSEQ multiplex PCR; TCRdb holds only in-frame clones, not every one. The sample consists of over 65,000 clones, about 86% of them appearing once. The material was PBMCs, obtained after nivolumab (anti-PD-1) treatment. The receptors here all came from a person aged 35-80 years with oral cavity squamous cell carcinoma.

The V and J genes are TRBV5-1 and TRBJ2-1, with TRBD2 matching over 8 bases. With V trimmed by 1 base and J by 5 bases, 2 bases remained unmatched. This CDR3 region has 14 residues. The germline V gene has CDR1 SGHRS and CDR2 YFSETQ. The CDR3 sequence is CASSLSGRNNEQFF. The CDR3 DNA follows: TGCGCCAGCAGCTTGAGCGGGAGAAACAATGAGCAGTTCTTC.

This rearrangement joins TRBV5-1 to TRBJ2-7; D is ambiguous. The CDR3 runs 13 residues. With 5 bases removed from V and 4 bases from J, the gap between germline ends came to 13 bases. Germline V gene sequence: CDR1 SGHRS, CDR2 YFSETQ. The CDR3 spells CASSTGTEYEQYF. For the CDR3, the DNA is TGCGCCAGCAGTACCGGTACAGAGTACGAGCAGTACTTC. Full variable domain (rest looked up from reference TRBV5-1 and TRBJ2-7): KAGVTQTPRYLIKTRGQQVTLSCSPISGHRSVSWYQQTPGQGLQFLFEYFSETQRNKGNFPGRFSGRQFSNSRSEMNVSTLELGDSALYLCASSTGTEYEQYFGPGTRLTVT.

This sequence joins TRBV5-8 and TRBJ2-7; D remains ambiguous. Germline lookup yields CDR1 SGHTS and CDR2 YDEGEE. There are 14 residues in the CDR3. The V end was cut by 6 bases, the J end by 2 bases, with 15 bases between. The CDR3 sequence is CASTRVPSAYEQYF. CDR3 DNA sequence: TGTGCCAGCACCCGGGTCCCGAGCGCCTACGAGCAGTACTTC.

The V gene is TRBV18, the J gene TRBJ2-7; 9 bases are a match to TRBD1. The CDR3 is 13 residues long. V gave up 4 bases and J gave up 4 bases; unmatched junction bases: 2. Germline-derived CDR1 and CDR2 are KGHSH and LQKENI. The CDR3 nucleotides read TGTGCCAGCTCACAGGACAGGGGTTACGAGCAGTACTTC. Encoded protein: CASSQDRGYEQYF.

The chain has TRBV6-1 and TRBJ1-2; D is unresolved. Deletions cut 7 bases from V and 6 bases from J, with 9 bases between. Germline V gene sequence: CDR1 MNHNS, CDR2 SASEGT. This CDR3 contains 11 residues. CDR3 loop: CASTTVHGYTF. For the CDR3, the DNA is TGTGCCAGCACCACTGTCCATGGCTACACCTTC.

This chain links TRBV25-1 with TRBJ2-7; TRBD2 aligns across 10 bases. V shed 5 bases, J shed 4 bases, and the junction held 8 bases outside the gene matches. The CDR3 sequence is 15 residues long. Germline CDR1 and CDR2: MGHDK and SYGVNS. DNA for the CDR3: TGTGCCAGCAGTAATATAGCGGGAGGTGTATACGAGCAGTACTTC. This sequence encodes CASSNIAGGVYEQYF.

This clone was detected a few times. CDR3 sequence: CASSPRGATDTQYF. In nucleotides, the CDR3 is TGTGCCAGCAGTCCGAGGGGGGCCACAGATACGCAGTATTTT. This sequence joins TRBV6-4 and TRBJ2-3; D tentatively fits TRBD1 or TRBD2 (6 bases each). The CDR3 runs 14 residues. Between the trimmed V and J ends, which lost 5 bases and 2 bases, there was a span of 11 bases. The germline V gene encodes CDR1 MRHNA and CDR2 SNTAGT.

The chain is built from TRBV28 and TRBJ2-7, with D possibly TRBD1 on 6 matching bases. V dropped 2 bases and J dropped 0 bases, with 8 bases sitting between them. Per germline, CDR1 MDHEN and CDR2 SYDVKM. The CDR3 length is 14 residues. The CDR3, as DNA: TGTGCCAGCAGTTTAGGACAGTTCTCCTACGAGCAGTACTTC. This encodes CASSLGQFSYEQYF. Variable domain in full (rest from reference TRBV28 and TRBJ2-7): DVKVTQSSRYLVKRTGEKVFLECVQDMDHENMFWYRQDPGLGLRLIYFSYDVKMKEKGDIPEGYSVSREKKERFSLILESASTNQTSMYLCASSLGQFSYEQYFGPGTRLTVT.

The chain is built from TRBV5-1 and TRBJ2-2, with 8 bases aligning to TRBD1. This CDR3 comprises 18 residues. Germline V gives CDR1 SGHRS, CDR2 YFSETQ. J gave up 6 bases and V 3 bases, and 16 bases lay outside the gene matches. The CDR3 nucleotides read TGCGCCAGCAGCTCATACGTGGGGCAGGGGGCGCGTTCCGGGGAGCTGTTTTTT. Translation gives CASSSYVGQGARSGELFF. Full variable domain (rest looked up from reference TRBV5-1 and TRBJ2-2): KAGVTQTPRYLIKTRGQQVTLSCSPISGHRSVSWYQQTPGQGLQFLFEYFSETQRNKGNFPGRFSGRQFSNSRSEMNVSTLELGDSALYLCASSSYVGQGARSGELFFGEGSRLTVL.

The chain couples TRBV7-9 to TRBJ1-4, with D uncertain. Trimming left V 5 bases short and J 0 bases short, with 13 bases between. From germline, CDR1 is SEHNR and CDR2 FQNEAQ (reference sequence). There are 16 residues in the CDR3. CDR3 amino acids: CASSAEAQATNEKLFF. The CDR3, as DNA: TGTGCCAGCAGCGCAGAGGCGCAGGCAACTAATGAAAAACTGTTTTTT.

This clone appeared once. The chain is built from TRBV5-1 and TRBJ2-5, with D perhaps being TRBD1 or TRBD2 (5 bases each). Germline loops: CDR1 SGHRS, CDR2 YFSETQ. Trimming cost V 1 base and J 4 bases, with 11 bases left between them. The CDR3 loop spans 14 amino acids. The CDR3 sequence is CASSLSGTGETQYF. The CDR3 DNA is TGCGCCAGCAGCTTGTCGGGGACGGGAGAGACCCAGTACTTC.

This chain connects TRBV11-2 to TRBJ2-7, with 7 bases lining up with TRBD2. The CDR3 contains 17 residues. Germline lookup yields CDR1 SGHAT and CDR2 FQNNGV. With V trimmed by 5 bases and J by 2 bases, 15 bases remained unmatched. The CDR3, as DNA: TGTGCCAGCAGCCTTGGAAAAGGGGCTAGCGGAACCTACGAGCAGTACTTC. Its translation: CASSLGKGASGTYEQYF.

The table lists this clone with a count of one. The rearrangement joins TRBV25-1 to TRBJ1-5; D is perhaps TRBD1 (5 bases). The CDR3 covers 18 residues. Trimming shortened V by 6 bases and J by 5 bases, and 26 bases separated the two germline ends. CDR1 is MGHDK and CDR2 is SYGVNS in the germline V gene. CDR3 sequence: CASRGYWSDTRCHQPQHF. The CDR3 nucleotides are TGTGCCAGCAGAGGCTATTGGTCGGACACTCGTTGTCATCAGCCCCAGCATTTT.

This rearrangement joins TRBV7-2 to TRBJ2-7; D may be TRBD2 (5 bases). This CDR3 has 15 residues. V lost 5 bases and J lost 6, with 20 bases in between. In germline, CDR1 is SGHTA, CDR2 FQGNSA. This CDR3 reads CASSRQLEVQAEQYF. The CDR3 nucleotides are TGTGCCAGCAGCCGGCAACTAGAAGTGCAGGCCGAGCAGTACTTC.

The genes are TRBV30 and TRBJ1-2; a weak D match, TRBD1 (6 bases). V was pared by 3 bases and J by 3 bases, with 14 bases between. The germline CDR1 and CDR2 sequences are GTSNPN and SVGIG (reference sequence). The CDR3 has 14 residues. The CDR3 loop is CAWSIRQGHYGYTF. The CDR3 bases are TGTGCCTGGAGCATTCGGCAGGGGCACTATGGCTACACCTTC.

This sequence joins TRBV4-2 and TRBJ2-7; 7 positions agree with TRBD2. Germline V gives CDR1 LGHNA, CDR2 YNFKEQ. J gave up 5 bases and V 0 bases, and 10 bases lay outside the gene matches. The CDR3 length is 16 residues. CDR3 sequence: CASSQEGAGRSDEQYF. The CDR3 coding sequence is TGTGCCAGCAGCCAAGAAGGAGCGGGGAGATCAGACGAGCAGTACTTC.

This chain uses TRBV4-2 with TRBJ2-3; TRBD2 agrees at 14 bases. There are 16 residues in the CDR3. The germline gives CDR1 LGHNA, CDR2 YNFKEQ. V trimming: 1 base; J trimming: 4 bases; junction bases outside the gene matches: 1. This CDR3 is CASSQGLAGGADTQYF. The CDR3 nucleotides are TGTGCCAGCAGCCAAGGACTAGCGGGAGGGGCAGATACGCAGTATTTT.

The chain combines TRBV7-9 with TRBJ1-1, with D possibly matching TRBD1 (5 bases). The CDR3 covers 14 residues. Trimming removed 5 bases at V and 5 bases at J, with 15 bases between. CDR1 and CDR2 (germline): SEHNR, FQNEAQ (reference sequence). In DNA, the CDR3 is TGTGCCAGCAGCGTTACAGGTGGAGGGACTGAAGCTTTCTTT. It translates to CASSVTGGGTEAFF.

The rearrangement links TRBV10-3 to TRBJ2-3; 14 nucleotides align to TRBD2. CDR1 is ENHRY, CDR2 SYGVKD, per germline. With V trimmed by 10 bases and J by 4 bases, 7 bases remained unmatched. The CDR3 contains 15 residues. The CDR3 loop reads CATRLAGGRADTQYF. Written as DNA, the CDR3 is TGTGCCACCCGACTAGCGGGAGGGAGGGCAGATACGCAGTATTTT.

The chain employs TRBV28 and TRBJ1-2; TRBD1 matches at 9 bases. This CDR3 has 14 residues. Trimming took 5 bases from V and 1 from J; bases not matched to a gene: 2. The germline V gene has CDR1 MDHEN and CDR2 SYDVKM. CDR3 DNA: TGTGCCAGCAGTACGGGACAGGGTAACTATGGCTACACCTTC. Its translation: CASSTGQGNYGYTF.

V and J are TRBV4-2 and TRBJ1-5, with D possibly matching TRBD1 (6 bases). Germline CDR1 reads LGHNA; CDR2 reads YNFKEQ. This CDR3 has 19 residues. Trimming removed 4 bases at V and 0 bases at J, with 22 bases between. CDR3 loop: CASSPFEKSGADSNQPQHF. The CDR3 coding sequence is TGTGCCAGCAGCCCGTTTGAAAAATCGGGGGCTGATAGCAATCAGCCCCAGCATTTT.

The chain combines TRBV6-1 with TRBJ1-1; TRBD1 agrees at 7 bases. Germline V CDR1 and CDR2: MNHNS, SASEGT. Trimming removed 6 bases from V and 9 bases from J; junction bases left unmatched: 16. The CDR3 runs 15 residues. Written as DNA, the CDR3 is TGTGCCAGCAGGACAGGGACTTCCCGAGTCGGGCAAGCTTTCTTT. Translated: CASRTGTSRVGQAFF.

CDR3 nucleotide sequence: TGTGCCAGCAGCTTAGTTCGGGAGCAGTTCTTC. As protein: CASSLVREQFF. This chain connects TRBV13 to TRBJ2-1; no definite D call. The CDR3 covers 11 residues. CDR1 PRHDT and CDR2 FYEKMQ come from the germline V gene (reference sequence). The V gene lost 1 base and the J gene lost 10 bases, with 5 bases spanning the gap.

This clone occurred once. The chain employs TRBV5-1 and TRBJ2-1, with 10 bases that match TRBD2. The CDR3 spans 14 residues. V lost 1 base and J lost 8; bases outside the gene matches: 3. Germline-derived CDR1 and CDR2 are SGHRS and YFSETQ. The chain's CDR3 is CASSLTSGKDEQFF. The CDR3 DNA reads TGCGCCAGCAGCTTGACTAGCGGGAAAGATGAGCAGTTCTTC.

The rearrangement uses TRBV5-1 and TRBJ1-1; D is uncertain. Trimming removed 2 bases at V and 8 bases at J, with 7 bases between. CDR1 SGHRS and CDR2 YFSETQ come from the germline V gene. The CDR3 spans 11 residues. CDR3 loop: CASSFGEEAFF. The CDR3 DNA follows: TGCGCCAGCAGCTTCGGAGAGGAAGCTTTCTTT.

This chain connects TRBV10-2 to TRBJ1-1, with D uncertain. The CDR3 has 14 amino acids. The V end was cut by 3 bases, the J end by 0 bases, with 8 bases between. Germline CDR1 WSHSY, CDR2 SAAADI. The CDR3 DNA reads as TGCGCCAGCAGTGAAAGGCAGCTGAACACTGAAGCTTTCTTT. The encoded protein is CASSERQLNTEAFF.

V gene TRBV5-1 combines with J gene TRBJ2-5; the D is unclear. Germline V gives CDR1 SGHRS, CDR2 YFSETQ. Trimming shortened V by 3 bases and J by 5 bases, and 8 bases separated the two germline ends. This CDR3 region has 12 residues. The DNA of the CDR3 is TGCGCCAGCAGCTGGGCCGAGGAGACCCAGTACTTC. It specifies CASSWAEETQYF. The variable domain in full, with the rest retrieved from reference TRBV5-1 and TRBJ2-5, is KAGVTQTPRYLIKTRGQQVTLSCSPISGHRSVSWYQQTPGQGLQFLFEYFSETQRNKGNFPGRFSGRQFSNSRSEMNVSTLELGDSALYLCASSWAEETQYFGPGTRLLVL.

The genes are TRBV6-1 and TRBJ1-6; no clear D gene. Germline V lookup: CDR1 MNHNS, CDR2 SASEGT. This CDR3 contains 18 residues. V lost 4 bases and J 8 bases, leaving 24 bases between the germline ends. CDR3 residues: CASSGEGKLGWVDSPLHF. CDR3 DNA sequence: TGTGCCAGCAGTGGAGAAGGCAAATTGGGGTGGGTTGATTCACCCCTCCACTTT.